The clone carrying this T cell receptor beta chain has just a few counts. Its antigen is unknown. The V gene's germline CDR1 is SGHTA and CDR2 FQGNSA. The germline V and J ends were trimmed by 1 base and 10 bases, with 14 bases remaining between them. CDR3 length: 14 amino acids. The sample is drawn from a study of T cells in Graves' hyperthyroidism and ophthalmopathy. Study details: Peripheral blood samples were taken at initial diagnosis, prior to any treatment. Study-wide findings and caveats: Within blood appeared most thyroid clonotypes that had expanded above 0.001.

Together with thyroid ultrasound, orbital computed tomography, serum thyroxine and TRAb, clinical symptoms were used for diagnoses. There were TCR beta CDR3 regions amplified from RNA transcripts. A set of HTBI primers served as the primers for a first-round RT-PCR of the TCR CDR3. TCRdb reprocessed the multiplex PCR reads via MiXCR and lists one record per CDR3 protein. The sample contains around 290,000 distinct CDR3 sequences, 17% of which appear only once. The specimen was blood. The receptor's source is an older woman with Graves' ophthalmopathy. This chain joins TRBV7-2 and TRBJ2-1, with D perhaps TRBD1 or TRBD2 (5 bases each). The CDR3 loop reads CASSLGGSFREQFF. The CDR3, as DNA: TGTGCCAGCAGCTTAGGGGGGTCGTTCAGGGAGCAGTTCTTC.